A single sample is the source of the 9 T cell receptor beta chains below, sequenced in a study of graft-versus-host responses after intestinal transplantation (dated by TCRdb to 2020 to 2022). Libraries were constructed by the immunoSEQ multiplex PCR assay. TCRdb mirrors the immuneACCESS table, restricted to in-frame sequences. Some clones are absent from its copies; in checked studies, under half trace to an unresolved V gene, and the reason for the others is unknown. The sample data list 45,000 to 55,000 clones, and about 89% of these were observed just once. The top ten clones comprise 5% to 7% of the sample. Sequencing was performed on PBMCs, taken roughly 680 days after intestinal transplant. Receptors originate from a human patient who received an intestinal transplant, so some T cells may come from the graft donor.

The V gene is TRBV29-1, the J gene TRBJ1-1; 10 nucleotides align to TRBD1. CDR1 is SQVTM, CDR2 ANQGSEA, per germline. The CDR3 sequence is 15 residues long. V dropped 6 bases and J dropped 1; count of bases not matched to a gene: 8. The CDR3 spells CSVVGTGAKNTEAFF. CDR3 nucleotides: TGCAGCGTCGTTGGGACAGGGGCCAAGAACACTGAAGCTTTCTTT.

V gene TRBV11-3 combines with J gene TRBJ2-7; possibly TRBD1 for D (6 bases). Deletions cut 5 bases from V and 0 bases from J, with 14 bases between. CDR3 length: 15 residues. Germline assignment: CDR1 SGHNT and CDR2 YENEEA. CDR3 DNA: TGTGCCAGCAGCCGAGGGACATTACTCTCCTACGAGCAGTACTTC. Residues: CASSRGTLLSYEQYF.

The CDR3 bases are TGTGCCAGCTCACCACCGGAACGTGATACGCAGTATTTT. Amino acid sequence: CASSPPERDTQYF. This chain uses TRBV18 with TRBJ2-3; no reliable D call. The ends were cut back, 0 bases at V and 6 bases at J, with 7 bases in the middle. The CDR3 has 13 residues. Germline loops: CDR1 KGHSH, CDR2 LQKENI.

The chain uses TRBV6-1 and TRBJ1-2; D is possibly TRBD1 (5 bases). V was trimmed by 4 bases and J by 2 bases, leaving 11 bases between them. The CDR3 spans 14 residues. CDR1 and CDR2 (germline): MNHNS, SASEGT. CDR3: CASSANTGNYGYTF. The CDR3 DNA is TGTGCCAGCAGTGCCAATACAGGAAACTATGGCTACACCTTC.

The chain couples TRBV7-9 to TRBJ1-3; D is possibly TRBD1 (5 bases). V lost 0 bases and J lost 2, with 8 bases in between. There are 15 residues in the CDR3. Germline lookup yields CDR1 SEHNR and CDR2 FQNEAQ (reference sequence). The CDR3, as DNA: TGTGCCAGCAGCTTAGCGCCCAGGGCTGGAAACACCATATATTTT. Encoded protein: CASSLAPRAGNTIYF.

CDR3 coding DNA: TGCGCCAGCAGCCAAGTGGGACTAGCGATCGGGGAGCTGTTTTTT. Translating it yields CASSQVGLAIGELFF. This rearrangement joins TRBV4-1 to TRBJ2-2; 10 nucleotides match TRBD2. In germline, CDR1 is MGHRA, CDR2 YSYEKL. V shed 1 base, J shed 7 bases, and the junction held 3 bases outside the gene matches. The CDR3 has 15 amino acids.

V gene TRBV11-2 combines with J gene TRBJ2-3; 8 bases agree with TRBD2. CDR1 and CDR2 from the germline V gene are SGHAT and FQNNGV. The CDR3 totals 14 residues. V shed 1 base and J 7 bases; nucleotides not matched to a gene: 4. The CDR3 reads CASSLAGGRYTQYF. For the CDR3, the DNA is TGTGCCAGCAGCTTAGCGGGGGGGCGATATACGCAGTATTTT.

V and J are TRBV2 and TRBJ2-7; the match to TRBD1 covers 9 bases. There are 13 residues in the CDR3. With V trimmed by 8 bases and J by 3 bases, 5 bases remained unmatched. The V gene's germline CDR1 is SNHLY and CDR2 FYNNEI. The CDR3 spells CASGKGQGYEQYF. The CDR3 DNA reads TGTGCCAGCGGAAAGGGACAGGGCTACGAGCAGTACTTC.

This sequence joins TRBV12-5 and TRBJ1-2; D is uncertain. CDR3 length: 16 residues. V was pared by 2 bases and J by 6 bases, with 19 bases between. Looked up from germline, CDR1 is LGHNT and CDR2 is FRNRAP. The CDR3 reads CASGLRVGHGLNGYTF. CDR3 in DNA: TGTGCTAGTGGTTTGAGAGTCGGGCATGGTCTTAATGGCTACACCTTC.